This TCR beta chain is from a study of blood T cell repertoires in COVID-19. The method was immunoSEQ multiplex PCR; TCRdb's version includes in-frame clones alone and lacks a portion of them. The sample lists approximately 170,000 clones; under 90% were seen once. Per germline, CDR1 KGHSH and CDR2 LQKENI. The CDR3 is 15 amino acids. The ends lost 3 bases at V and 3 bases at J; junction bases unmatched: 5. Sequencing input: PBMCs or T cells enriched from blood (not recorded which). This TCR was recovered from a woman aged 50 to 65 who had recovered from COVID-19. V is TRBV18 and J is TRBJ1-2; TRBD1 aligns across 9 bases. The CDR3 DNA sequence: TGTGCCAGCTCACCGCCTACAGGGGGCCACTATGGCTACACCTTC. Encoded protein: CASSPPTGGHYGYTF.